This is a list of T cell receptor beta chains from one sample in a study of PD-1 blockade in classical Hodgkin lymphoma. Clones were read by immunoSEQ multiplex PCR, and TCRdb kept only the in-frame ones, dropping some. Of about 94,000 clones detected, 75% to 90% appear once; the ten largest clones hold about 10%. The sequenced sample was peripheral blood mononuclear cells (PBMCs), obtained before the second cycle of nivolumab. All receptors derive from a human donor with classical Hodgkin lymphoma. The CDR3 runs from the conserved cysteine through the conserved F or W. D genes are given only for firm matches. Where a row states a size, it is once, few, many or the class of an expanded clone; other rows omit it.

j_call | d_call | clone_size | cdr3_length | v_call | cdr3_aa | cdr3_nt
TRBJ1-5 | - | - | 17 | TRBV21-1 | CASSKEVEDYSNQPQHF | TGTGCCAGCAGCAAAGAAGTAGAGGATTATAGCAATCAGCCCCAGCATTTT
TRBJ2-7 | TRBD1 | - | 14 | TRBV4-2 | CASSQVGTGYEQYF | TGTGCCAGCAGCCAAGTCGGGACAGGGTACGAGCAGTACTTC
TRBJ1-5 | - | - | 19 | TRBV7-8 | CASSLLMTAVPYSNQPQHF | TGTGCCAGCAGCTTATTGATGACAGCCGTACCTTATAGCAATCAGCCCCAGCATTTT
TRBJ2-1 | TRBD2 | - | 15 | TRBV7-7 | CASSLGASGYNEQFF | TGTGCTAGCAGCTTAGGCGCTAGCGGTTACAATGAGCAGTTCTTC
TRBJ1-1 | - | few | 14 | TRBV6-1 | CASRSGGIRTEAFF | TGTGCCAGCAGGTCGGGTGGCATCCGCACTGAAGCTTTCTTT
TRBJ2-2 | TRBD2 | once | 18 | TRBV5-1 | CASSTVVAGGPNTGELFF | TGCGCCAGCAGTACCGTGGTAGCGGGGGGACCGAACACCGGGGAGCTGTTTTTT
TRBJ2-1 | TRBD1 | - | 16 | TRBV2 | CASSGSRRGSSNEQFF | TGTGCCAGCAGTGGTAGTCGCAGGGGGTCCAGCAATGAGCAGTTCTTC
TRBJ2-2 | TRBD1 | - | 16 | TRBV7-2 | CASSQLTGANTGELFF | TGTGCCAGCAGCCAGCTGACAGGGGCGAACACCGGGGAGCTGTTTTTT
TRBJ2-7 | - | - | 14 | TRBV5-1 | CASSLVPGQYEQYF | TGCGCCAGCAGCTTGGTCCCAGGCCAATACGAGCAGTACTTC
TRBJ1-1 | - | few | 14 | TRBV7-2 | CASSSWTANTEAFF | TGTGCCAGCAGTTCCTGGACAGCCAACACTGAAGCTTTCTTT
TRBJ2-1 | TRBD2 | once | 16 | TRBV28 | CASTHTGTSSPNEQFF | TGTGCCAGCACCCACACCGGGACTAGCTCTCCAAATGAGCAGTTCTTC
TRBJ2-5 | TRBD2 | - | 17 | TRBV28 | CASSGLAGGRYQETQYF | TGTGCCAGCAGTGGGCTAGCGGGAGGCCGGTACCAAGAGACCCAGTACTTC
TRBJ1-6 | - | - | 19 | TRBV2 | CASSPGGGPRSSYNSPLHF | TGTGCCAGCAGTCCCGGGGGTGGGCCTCGAAGCTCCTATAATTCACCCCTCCACTTT
TRBJ2-1 | - | - | 11 | TRBV5-6 | CASDHENEQFF | TGTGCCAGCGACCATGAGAATGAGCAGTTCTTC
TRBJ2-7 | TRBD2 | - | 18 | TRBV4-1 | CASSQDYGQREGPYEQYF | TGCGCCAGCAGCCAAGATTATGGGCAGCGGGAGGGCCCCTACGAGCAGTACTTC
TRBJ2-5 | TRBD1 | - | 15 | TRBV7-7 | CASSLRGRSQETQYF | TGTGCCAGCAGCTTAAGGGGGCGCAGCCAAGAGACCCAGTACTTC
TRBJ2-1 | - | - | 13 | TRBV7-6 | CASSFGTAIEQFF | TGTGCCAGCAGCTTTGGGACCGCTATTGAGCAGTTCTTC
TRBJ2-1 | TRBD2 | - | 15 | TRBV28 | CASSLAGAVYNEQFF | TGTGCCAGCAGTTTAGCGGGAGCAGTCTACAATGAGCAGTTCTTC
TRBJ2-3 | - | few | 14 | TRBV5-1 | CASSLGQQSDTQYF | TGCGCCAGCAGCTTGGGGCAACAGTCGGATACGCAGTATTTT
TRBJ1-5 | - | - | 15 | TRBV2 | CASSETGLINQPQHF | TGTGCCAGCAGTGAAACGGGGTTAATCAATCAGCCCCAGCATTTT
TRBJ2-2 | - | once | 14 | TRBV28 | CASSLKPITGELFF | TGTGCCAGCAGTTTAAAGCCTATCACCGGGGAGCTGTTTTTT
TRBJ2-1 | TRBD2 | - | 16 | TRBV28 | CASSPLLAGDSDEQFF | TGTGCCAGCAGTCCTCTACTAGCGGGAGATAGCGATGAGCAGTTCTTC
TRBJ2-5 | - | - | 14 | TRBV18 | CASSPDATQETQYF | TGTGCCAGCTCACCGGATGCGACTCAAGAGACCCAGTACTTC
TRBJ2-5 | TRBD2 | - | 14 | TRBV5-1 | CASSETSGGPGQYF | TGCGCCAGCAGCGAGACTAGCGGGGGGCCCGGCCAGTACTTC
TRBJ1-6 | - | - | 10 | TRBV5-8 | CASITRPLHF | TGTGCCAGCATCACCCGGCCCCTCCACTTT
TRBJ2-7 | TRBD1 | - | 15 | TRBV9 | CASSVAGQGVNEQYF | TGTGCCAGCAGCGTAGCGGGACAGGGGGTTAACGAGCAGTACTTC
TRBJ2-7 | - | - | 10 | TRBV20-1 | CSANTNEQYF | TGCAGTGCTAACACCAACGAGCAGTACTTC
TRBJ1-5 | - | - | 15 | TRBV18 | CASSPSQGGDQPQHF | TGTGCCAGCTCACCATCGCAGGGAGGTGATCAGCCCCAGCATTTT
TRBJ2-4 | - | - | 11 | TRBV19 | CASIGQNIQYF | TGTGCCAGTATCGGACAAAACATTCAGTACTTC
TRBJ1-5 | TRBD1 | - | 14 | TRBV28 | CASSGQGVNQPQHF | TGTGCCAGCAGCGGACAGGGGGTCAATCAGCCCCAGCATTTT
TRBJ1-5 | - | - | 15 | TRBV4-2 | CASSQGTARNQPQHF | TGTGCCAGCAGCCAAGGGACAGCGCGCAATCAGCCCCAGCATTTT
TRBJ1-4 | TRBD1 | medium-sized | 14 | TRBV4-1 | CASSPGQGLEKLFF | TGCGCCAGCAGCCCGGGACAGGGGTTAGAAAAACTGTTTTTT
TRBJ1-2 | TRBD1 | - | 14 | TRBV15 | CATSRAGQAYGYTF | TGTGCCACCAGCAGAGCGGGACAGGCCTATGGCTACACCTTC
TRBJ1-5 | - | - | 14 | TRBV10-2 | CASSESNSNQPQHF | TGCGCCAGCAGTGAATCAAATAGCAATCAGCCCCAGCATTTT
TRBJ2-1 | TRBD1 | - | 15 | TRBV5-4 | CASSLRDRQYNEQFF | TGTGCCAGCAGCTTGCGGGACAGACAATACAATGAGCAGTTCTTC
TRBJ1-1 | - | - | 13 | TRBV4-1 | CASSQVTRREAFF | TGCGCCAGCAGCCAAGTTACCCGCAGGGAAGCTTTCTTT
TRBJ2-7 | TRBD1 | - | 14 | TRBV27 | CASNLGQGALEQYF | TGTGCCAGCAACCTGGGACAGGGGGCGCTTGAGCAGTACTTC
TRBJ2-5 | TRBD2 | - | 14 | TRBV13 | CASSKTSGGVSQYF | TGTGCCAGCAGCAAGACTAGCGGGGGGGTTTCTCAGTACTTC
TRBJ2-7 | TRBD1 | - | 13 | TRBV6-1 | CASSPGGPGRQYF | TGTGCCAGCAGTCCAGGGGGCCCCGGTCGGCAGTACTTC
TRBJ1-1 | - | - | 13 | TRBV25-1 | CASSEGLNTEAFF | TGTGCCAGCAGTGAGGGGCTGAACACTGAAGCTTTCTTT
TRBJ2-7 | - | - | 15 | TRBV27 | CASSFHQGTGYEQYF | TGTGCCAGCAGTTTCCATCAGGGGACGGGCTACGAGCAGTACTTC
TRBJ2-2 | - | - | 13 | TRBV5-1 | CASRRAVTGELFF | TGCGCCAGCAGAAGGGCGGTCACCGGGGAGCTGTTTTTT
TRBJ2-2 | - | - | 15 | TRBV6-5 | CASLQGGVNTGELFF | TGTGCCAGCCTGCAGGGGGGTGTGAACACCGGGGAGCTGTTTTTT
TRBJ1-2 | - | few | 16 | TRBV7-3 | CASSLTGWGFVGGYTF | TGTGCCAGCAGCTTAACCGGGTGGGGGTTTGTCGGTGGCTACACCTTC
TRBJ2-3 | - | - | 17 | TRBV7-6 | CASSRTGGAFPTDTQYF | TGTGCCAGCAGCCGAACCGGCGGGGCGTTTCCCACAGATACGCAGTATTTT
TRBJ2-1 | TRBD2 | - | 14 | TRBV28 | CATVPGLAGDEQFF | TGTGCCACTGTCCCGGGACTAGCGGGAGATGAGCAGTTCTTC
TRBJ1-5 | - | - | 14 | TRBV6-5 | CASSYGPSNQPQHF | TGTGCCAGCAGTTACGGACCCAGCAATCAGCCCCAGCATTTT
TRBJ2-2 | - | - | 12 | TRBV29-1 | CSVADNTGELFF | TGCAGCGTTGCGGATAACACCGGGGAGCTGTTTTTT
TRBJ2-2 | TRBD1 | few | 14 | TRBV28 | CASLDRGNTGELFF | TGTGCCAGCTTGGACAGGGGGAACACCGGGGAGCTGTTTTTT
TRBJ2-7 | TRBD2 | - | 18 | TRBV7-9 | CASSFQLVGLAGVPEQYF | TGTGCCAGCAGCTTTCAGTTAGTTGGACTAGCGGGAGTTCCCGAGCAGTACTTC
TRBJ2-1 | TRBD2 | - | 17 | TRBV27 | CASSLLSAGGSYNEQFF | TGTGCCAGCAGTTTACTTTCCGCGGGAGGGTCCTACAATGAGCAGTTCTTC
TRBJ2-7 | TRBD1 | - | 17 | TRBV5-6 | CASSLGKRMTGSREQYF | TGTGCCAGCAGCTTGGGAAAACGAATGACAGGGTCTCGGGAGCAGTACTTC
TRBJ2-7 | TRBD2 | - | 16 | TRBV4-1 | CASSQGASGRTYEQYF | TGCGCCAGCAGCCAAGGGGCTAGCGGGAGGACCTACGAGCAGTACTTC
TRBJ2-3 | TRBD1 | - | 14 | TRBV6-1 | CASSTGGPADTQYF | TGTGCCAGCAGCACAGGGGGCCCCGCAGATACGCAGTATTTT
TRBJ2-7 | - | - | 12 | TRBV11-2 | CASSLKGYEQYF | TGTGCCAGCAGCTTAAAGGGCTACGAGCAGTACTTC
TRBJ2-2 | TRBD1 | - | 14 | TRBV28 | CASSSTGVTGELFF | TGTGCCAGCAGTTCCACAGGGGTCACCGGGGAGCTGTTTTTT